Listed below are T cell receptor beta chains from one sample, sequenced in a study of T cell responses to AZD1222 COVID-19 vaccine. Generated by immunoSEQ multiplex PCR, the TCRdb table keeps only in-frame clones and is missing some. The table records approximately 150,000 clones, approximately 94% of them present only once. Sample: peripheral blood, taken 28 days after the second AZD1222 dose. The receptor source for this set is an adult who received the AZD1222 COVID-19 vaccine. CDR3s include the opening cysteine and the closing phenylalanine or tryptophan. The D gene is left open where the match is weak. Clone size is given for some rows only: seen once, a few or many times, or a class if the clone is expanded.

D	J	size	V	DNA	CDR3
.	TRBJ2-2	.	TRBV6-4	TGTGCCAGCAGTAGGGCGTCGAACACCGGGGAGCTGTTTTTT	CASSRASNTGELFF
.	TRBJ2-7	.	TRBV29-1	TGCAGCGTTGACCTGCCCCGTGGGAACGAGCAGTACTTC	CSVDLPRGNEQYF
.	TRBJ1-1	.	TRBV19	TGTGCCAGTAGTACCCTACAGGGCATGAACACTGAAGCTTTCTTT	CASSTLQGMNTEAFF
TRBD1	TRBJ1-1	.	TRBV28	TGTGCCAGCAGTTCGGGACAGGGCGACACTGAAGCTTTCTTT	CASSSGQGDTEAFF
.	TRBJ2-5	.	TRBV25-1	TGTGCCAGCAGTGAATCCGTGCCGCAAGAGACCCAGTACTTC	CASSESVPQETQYF
.	TRBJ2-7	.	TRBV6-5	TGTGCCAGCAGTTACGGGCAGGTGTCGTGGCAGTACTTC	CASSYGQVSWQYF
TRBD1	TRBJ1-1	.	TRBV5-1	TGCGCCAGCAGTACCCGGGACAGGGAGATTGAAGCTTTCTTT	CASSTRDREIEAFF
.	TRBJ2-3	.	TRBV5-8	TGTGCCAGCAGCTCAAAGACAGATACGCAGTATTTT	CASSSKTDTQYF
.	TRBJ1-5	.	TRBV27	TGTGCCAGCGGGGACAATCAGCCCCAGCATTTT	CASGDNQPQHF
.	TRBJ1-5	.	TRBV27	TGTGCCAGCAGAGGGAGCAATCAGCCCCAGCATTTT	CASRGSNQPQHF
.	TRBJ1-1	.	TRBV6-2/TRBV6-3	TGTGCCAGCAGTTCCCGGGACACTGAAGCTTTCTTT	CASSSRDTEAFF
TRBD1	TRBJ1-5	once	TRBV7-2	TGTGCCAGCAGCGAAAGGGACAGGGGATTTCAGCCCCAGCATTTT	CASSERDRGFQPQHF
.	TRBJ1-5	.	TRBV6-2/TRBV6-3	TGTGCCAGCAGTTACTCGGGCAGCCGGGGAAAGCCCCAGCATTTT	CASSYSGSRGKPQHF
TRBD1	TRBJ2-7	.	TRBV30	TGTGCCTGGACCGCCGGGACAGGGGGCTACGAGCAGTACTTC	CAWTAGTGGYEQYF
TRBD2	TRBJ2-7	.	TRBV18	TGTGCCAGCTCACCACGTCCTAGCGGGTACTCCTACGAGCAGTACTTC	CASSPRPSGYSYEQYF
.	TRBJ1-2	.	TRBV6-5	TGTGCCAGCAGTACACAAAACTATGGCTACACCTTC	CASSTQNYGYTF
TRBD2	TRBJ2-7	once	TRBV7-9	TGTGCCAGCAGCTTAGGCTGGGGGGGAAGTGAGCAGTACTTC	CASSLGWGGSEQYF
.	TRBJ1-4	.	TRBV5-6	TGTGCCAGCAGCACGAACCCAACTAATGAAAAACTGTTTTTT	CASSTNPTNEKLFF
.	TRBJ2-5	.	TRBV7-2	TGTGCCAGCAGCTTATTTTCATTGGAGACCCAGTACTTC	CASSLFSLETQYF